These 18 T cell receptor beta chains originate from one sample sequenced in a study of T cells after yellow fever vaccination. One entry per CDR3 protein, called by TCRdb with MiXCR from the 5' RACE reads. The repertoire has 450,000 to 550,000 distinct CDR3 sequences, 21% of them found once; the top ten carry roughly a sixth. Source: PBMCs, taken 21 days after the first yellow fever vaccination. The source of these receptors is a man in his late teens or twenties who received the YFV17D yellow fever vaccine.

The chain uses TRBV24-1 and TRBJ2-1; TRBD2 aligns across 9 bases. CDR1 is KGHDR, CDR2 SFDVKD, per germline. Trimming at V came to 3 bases and at J to 4 bases, leaving 6 bases not matched to a gene. CDR3 length equals 16 residues. CDR3 in amino acids: CATSDASGAPYNEQFF. As DNA, the CDR3 is TGTGCCACCAGTGATGCTAGCGGGGCCCCTTACAATGAGCAGTTCTTC.

The V call is TRBV5-1, the J call TRBJ2-3, with D perhaps matching TRBD2 (6 bases). CDR1 and CDR2 from the germline V gene are SGHRS and YFSETQ. V lost 3 bases and J 4 bases, leaving 12 bases between the germline ends. CDR3 size: 14 residues. The CDR3 bases are TGCGCCAGCAGCTCAACGGGGGTCTCAGATACGCAGTATTTT. Encoded protein: CASSSTGVSDTQYF.

The chain recombines TRBV2 with TRBJ2-1, with D unclear. Trimming cost V 4 bases and J 0 bases, with 7 bases left between them. Per germline, CDR1 SNHLY and CDR2 FYNNEI. The CDR3 is 14 residues long. The CDR3 nucleotides are TGTGCCAGCAGTGCTTCATCCTCCTACAATGAGCAGTTCTTC. Translated: CASSASSSYNEQFF.

This chain links TRBV14 with TRBJ1-2; D unresolved. This CDR3 is 12 amino acids long. From germline, CDR1 is SGHDN and CDR2 FVKESK. Between the trimmed V and J ends, which lost 5 bases and 2 bases, there was a span of 6 bases. The CDR3 here is CASSARNYGYTF. In DNA form, the CDR3 reads TGTGCCAGCAGCGCAAGAAACTATGGCTACACCTTC.

V is TRBV12-3 or TRBV12-4 and J is TRBJ1-2; D is undetermined. The CDR3 totals 14 residues. Deletions cut 7 bases from V and 4 bases from J, with 16 bases between. The CDR3 loop is CASTRGSLAYGYTF. In DNA form, the CDR3 reads TGTGCCAGCACCCGGGGATCACTCGCCTATGGCTACACCTTC.

This clonotype has only a few counts. The CDR3 spells CASSYEDNYNEQFF. Written as DNA, the CDR3 is TGTGCCAGCAGTTATGAGGACAACTACAATGAGCAGTTCTTC. The chain is built from TRBV6-5 and TRBJ2-1; tentatively, D is TRBD1 (5 bases). This CDR3 spans 14 amino acids. The germline CDR1 and CDR2 sequences are MNHEY and SVGAGI. V lost 3 bases to trimming and J lost 3 bases, with 9 bases between them.

This clonotype was detected only a few times. CDR3 residues: CASSHPGRTEAFF. DNA of the CDR3: TGTGCCAGCAGCCACCCAGGGCGTACTGAAGCTTTCTTT. The chain combines TRBV7-9 with TRBJ1-1; tentatively, D is TRBD1 (5 bases). Trimming shortened V by 5 bases and J by 5 bases, and 12 bases separated the two germline ends. CDR1 SEHNR and CDR2 FQNEAQ come from the germline V gene (reference sequence). The CDR3 extends over 13 amino acids.

The chain employs TRBV6-5 and TRBJ1-5; D is uncertain. The CDR3 is 14 residues long. Germline CDR1 and CDR2: MNHEY and SVGAGI. V was pared by 0 bases and J by 5 bases, with 8 bases between. The CDR3 nucleotides are TGTGCCAGCAGTTACTCCTTGGCAGATCAGCCCCAGCATTTT. This sequence encodes CASSYSLADQPQHF.

J is TRBJ1-1 and V is TRBV7-2; tentative D call: TRBD1 (6 bases). The germline CDR1 and CDR2 sequences are SGHTA and FQGNSA. This CDR3 has 16 residues. V lost 5 bases and J 1 base, leaving 17 bases between the germline ends. CDR3: CASSRLGGGPNTEAFF. CDR3 coding DNA: TGTGCCAGCAGCCGCCTCGGTGGGGGCCCGAACACTGAAGCTTTCTTT.

The chain is built from TRBV29-1 and TRBJ2-1, with D unresolved. The germline V and J ends were trimmed by 8 bases and 3 bases, with 5 bases remaining between them. Per germline, CDR1 SQVTM and CDR2 ANQGSEA. The CDR3 is 10 amino acids. CDR3 region: CSILYNEQFF. CDR3 coding DNA: TGCAGCATACTCTACAATGAGCAGTTCTTC.

The V gene is TRBV5-1, the J gene TRBJ1-2; D remains unclear. The germline CDR1 and CDR2 sequences are SGHRS and YFSETQ. Trimming pared 3 bases from V and 0 bases from J, leaving 12 bases between. This CDR3 has 15 amino acids. CDR3 sequence (DNA): TGCGCCAGCAGCTGGCTTGGGGAGACTAACTATGGCTACACCTTC. It encodes CASSWLGETNYGYTF.

V is TRBV24-1 and J is TRBJ2-1; D gene ambiguous. This CDR3 is built from 12 residues. Germline V gene sequence: CDR1 KGHDR, CDR2 SFDVKD. V gave up 5 bases and J gave up 8 bases, with 9 bases separating them. The CDR3 protein is CATSGNGYEQFF. CDR3 sequence (DNA): TGTGCCACCAGTGGAAATGGGTATGAGCAGTTCTTC.

In this sample, this clonotype turned up a few times. The chain employs TRBV29-1 and TRBJ2-1; 9 nucleotides align to TRBD2. Looked up from germline, CDR1 is SQVTM and CDR2 is ANQGSEA. The length of the CDR3 is 13 residues. J lost 8 bases, V lost 4 bases, and 6 bases had no gene match. CDR3 amino acids: CSVVGGGADEQFF. CDR3 nucleotides: TGCAGCGTTGTCGGCGGGGGGGCCGATGAGCAGTTCTTC.

The V and J genes are TRBV2 and TRBJ1-4; D is ambiguous. Germline CDR1 SNHLY, CDR2 FYNNEI. V shed 8 bases and J shed 0 bases, with 19 bases lying between them. CDR3 length: 17 amino acids. CDR3 sequence reads: CASGNPLLPTTNEKLFF. CDR3 nucleotide sequence: TGTGCCAGCGGTAATCCTCTCCTCCCAACAACTAATGAAAAACTGTTTTTT.

This chain joins TRBV20-1 and TRBJ2-5; TRBD2 matches 8 bases. The CDR3 runs to 14 residues. Trimming cost V 1 base and J 5 bases; bases outside gene matches: 6. CDR1 and CDR2 (germline): DFQATT, SNEGSKA (reference sequence). CDR3 bases: TGCAGTGCTAGAGCGGGGGGGCCTGGGGAGACCCAGTACTTC. This sequence encodes CSARAGGPGETQYF.

This clonotype has ten or more counts. The chain uses TRBV20-1 and TRBJ2-1; 11 nucleotides agree with TRBD2. V lost 5 bases, J lost 8 bases, and 11 bases stayed unmatched. Germline V gene lookup returns CDR1 DFQATT and CDR2 SNEGSKA (reference sequence). The length of the CDR3 is 15 residues. The CDR3 DNA sequence: TGCAGTGCTCTCCTAGCGGGGGGACTAAGTCATGAGCAGTTCTTC. Translation: CSALLAGGLSHEQFF.

As to this clonotype: A junction end diverges from the germline sequence, so it may reflect a read error. The chain has TRBV7-7 and TRBJ2-5; a possible D gene is TRBD1 (6 bases). The length of the CDR3 is 13 residues. CDR1 SSHAT and CDR2 FNYEAQ come from the germline V gene (reference sequence). CDR3 sequence (DNA): TGTGCTAGCAGCTGGGGACAAGTAGGGACCCAGTACTTC. This codes for CASSWGQVGTQYF.

The genes are TRBV27 and TRBJ2-3, with D possibly being TRBD1 (6 bases). Germline V lookup: CDR1 MNHEY, CDR2 SMNVEV (reference sequence). This CDR3 has 15 amino acids. The V gene lost 3 bases and the J gene lost 6 bases, with 16 bases spanning the gap. The CDR3 loop is CASSLGTTGGDTQYF. DNA for the CDR3: TGTGCCAGCAGTTTGGGGACAACCGGAGGCGATACGCAGTATTTT.